This TCR beta chain was sequenced during a study of PD-1 blockade in classical Hodgkin lymphoma. TCRdb keeps only in-frame clones here, not all; method: immunoSEQ multiplex PCR. The sample comprises tens of thousands of clones, approximately 89% of which are singletons, and around 11% rests with the top ten. Brentuximab vedotin exposure varied among the patients, all of whom had relapsed after autologous stem cell transplantation. V was pared by 1 base and J by 0 bases, with 10 bases between. The CDR3 sequence is 16 residues long. Germline loops: CDR1 MNHNS, CDR2 SASEGT. The sample consisted of peripheral blood mononuclear cells (PBMCs), taken before the second cycle of nivolumab. The rearrangement uses TRBV6-1 and TRBJ1-5; D ambiguous. The clonotype was recovered from a human donor with classical Hodgkin lymphoma. The CDR3 coding sequence is TGTGCCAGCAGTGAAGGGAGGTTGATTAGCAATCAGCCCCAGCATTTT. Amino acids: CASSEGRLISNQPQHF.